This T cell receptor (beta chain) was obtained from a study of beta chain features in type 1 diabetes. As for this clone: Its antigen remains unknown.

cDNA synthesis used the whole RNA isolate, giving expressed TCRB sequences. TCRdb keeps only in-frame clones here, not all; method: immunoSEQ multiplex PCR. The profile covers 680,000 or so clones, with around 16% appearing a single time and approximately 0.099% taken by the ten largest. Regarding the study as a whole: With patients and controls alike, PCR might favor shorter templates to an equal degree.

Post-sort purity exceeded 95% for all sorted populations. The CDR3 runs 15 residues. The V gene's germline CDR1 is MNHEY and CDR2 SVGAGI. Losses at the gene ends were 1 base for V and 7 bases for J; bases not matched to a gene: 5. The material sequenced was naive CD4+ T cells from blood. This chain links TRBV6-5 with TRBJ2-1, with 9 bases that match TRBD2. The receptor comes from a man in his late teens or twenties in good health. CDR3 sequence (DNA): TGTGCCAGCAGTTACTGGCGGGAGGGCCGAAATGAGCAGTTCTTC. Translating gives CASSYWREGRNEQFF.